This T cell receptor (beta chain) comes out of a study of cytomegalovirus exposure and HLA in healthy donors. TCRdb's table, derived via immunoSEQ multiplex PCR, lists solely in-frame clones and lacks some. Among about 360,000 clones listed, approximately 90% were seen once. This CDR3 is built from 14 residues. Germline V CDR1 and CDR2: SGHRS, YFSETQ. Deletions cut 2 bases from V and 1 base from J, with 10 bases between. The rearrangement uses TRBV5-1 and TRBJ2-7; maybe TRBD1 (6 bases). The receptor was isolated from a woman aged 18-30 years in good health and CMV-seronegative. The source material was PBMCs. CDR3 bases: TGCGCCAGCAGCTTTGGGGGCAGGTCCTACGAGCAGTACTTC. Its translation is CASSFGGRSYEQYF. The variable domain in full, with the rest retrieved from reference TRBV5-1 and TRBJ2-7, is KAGVTQTPRYLIKTRGQQVTLSCSPISGHRSVSWYQQTPGQGLQFLFEYFSETQRNKGNFPGRFSGRQFSNSRSEMNVSTLELGDSALYLCASSFGGRSYEQYFGPGTRLTVT.